The entry below gives a single T cell receptor (beta chain) sequence along with its context. Its antigen is unknown. The data stem from a study of graft-versus-host responses after intestinal transplantation. Generated by immunoSEQ multiplex PCR, the TCRdb table keeps only in-frame clones and is missing some. The sample has about 85,000 clones, approximately 90% seen once. Study-level results: The recipient marrow held GvH clones, and some of them showed up first in ileum or blood. Where graft-donor T cell macrochimerism was present, patients had high graft-versus-host to host-versus-graft clonal ratios in allografts.

This receptor was taken from a human donor who was the organ donor for an intestinal transplant. Sequences were derived from unstimulated CD8+ T cells sorted from spleen or lymph node cells, sampled before transplant.

CDR3 sequence reads: CASSEALRAGGLTGELFF. CDR3 nucleotides: TGTGCCAGCAGTGAAGCGCTGAGAGCGGGGGGACTTACCGGGGAGCTGTTTTTT. This sequence joins TRBV6-1 and TRBJ2-2; 9 positions agree with TRBD2. The CDR3 sequence is 18 residues long. Germline V gene data show CDR1 as MNHNS and CDR2 as SASEGT. With V trimmed by 0 bases and J by 5 bases, 10 bases remained unmatched.